These 14 T cell receptor beta chains originate from one sample sequenced in a study of tumor-infiltrating lymphocytes in localized non-small cell lung cancer. Measured with immunoSEQ multiplex PCR; TCRdb has only the in-frame clones, and not every one. The profile shows 20,000 or so clones, around 67% of them singletons. Sequenced sample: lung tumor tissue. The receptors stem from a human donor with non-small cell lung cancer.

The rearrangement links TRBV6-1 to TRBJ2-7; TRBD1 matches 10 bases. Germline V gene data show CDR1 as MNHNS and CDR2 as SASEGT. The junction had 7 bases not matched to a gene; V was cut back by 0 bases and J by 5 bases. The CDR3 runs 16 residues. In nucleotides, the CDR3 is TGTGCCAGCAGTGAAGCGAGGGGGACAGGGGTGGACGAGCAGTACTTC. Translation gives CASSEARGTGVDEQYF.

Only a few counts were recorded for this clone. This chain joins TRBV6-5 and TRBJ1-6; 11 bases map to TRBD1. The CDR3 runs 15 residues. The ends lost 6 bases at V and 10 bases at J; junction bases unmatched: 8. Germline-derived CDR1 and CDR2 are MNHEY and SVGAGI. The CDR3 here is CASSLGTGGKSPLHF. As DNA, the CDR3 is TGTGCCAGCAGCCTGGGGACAGGGGGGAAATCACCCCTCCACTTT.

The chain recombines TRBV5-1 with TRBJ2-5; 9 nucleotides align to TRBD1. V was clipped by 5 bases and J by 5 bases; unmatched bases: 7. Per germline, CDR1 SGHRS and CDR2 YFSETQ. This CDR3 is 14 amino acids long. As DNA, the CDR3 is TGCGCCAGCAGTGGGACAGGGACGGGTGAGACCCAGTACTTC. It codes for CASSGTGTGETQYF. Full variable domain (remainder filled in from reference TRBV5-1 and TRBJ2-5): KAGVTQTPRYLIKTRGQQVTLSCSPISGHRSVSWYQQTPGQGLQFLFEYFSETQRNKGNFPGRFSGRQFSNSRSEMNVSTLELGDSALYLCASSGTGTGETQYFGPGTRLLVL.

V usage is TRBV4-3 and J usage is TRBJ2-6; D is unclear. CDR1 is LGHNA, CDR2 YSLEER, per germline. The V end was cut by 2 bases, the J end by 0 bases, with 14 bases between. The CDR3 length is 18 residues. The CDR3 DNA follows: TGCGCCAGCAGCCAATCGGTCCAAAGGACCTCTGGGGCCAACGTCCTGACTTTC. Translating gives CASSQSVQRTSGANVLTF.

This rearrangement joins TRBV7-6 to TRBJ1-2; 8 nucleotides line up with TRBD1. CDR3 size: 16 residues. Germline CDR1 is SGHVS and CDR2 is FNYEAQ. The V gene end was trimmed by 5 bases and the J gene end by 2 bases; junction bases not matched to a gene: 10. CDR3 DNA: TGTGCCAGCAGCGTGGGGGGAGGACAGGGCAACTATGGCTACACCTTC. Translating it yields CASSVGGGQGNYGYTF.

The CDR3 DNA reads as TGTGCCAGCAGCTGGTCTCGCAGGGCCACTGAAGCTTTCTTT. Translation gives CASSWSRRATEAFF. The chain couples TRBV7-2 to TRBJ1-1; a weak D match, TRBD1 (5 bases). This CDR3 has 14 residues. V was trimmed by 4 bases and J by 4 bases, leaving 13 bases between them. Per germline, CDR1 SGHTA and CDR2 FQGNSA.

The chain employs TRBV9 and TRBJ1-4; 7 positions match TRBD1. The germline V gene encodes CDR1 SGDLS and CDR2 YYNGEE. There are 16 residues in the CDR3. V was clipped by 4 bases and J by 0 bases; unmatched bases: 6. The CDR3 DNA sequence: TGTGCCAGCAGCCCCTCGGGACAGCCAACTAATGAAAAACTGTTTTTT. Its protein is CASSPSGQPTNEKLFF.

The chain links TRBV18 to TRBJ1-1; the D gene is possibly TRBD1 (5 bases). V gave up 0 bases and J gave up 1 base, with 18 bases separating them. CDR3 length equals 18 residues. Germline assignment: CDR1 KGHSH and CDR2 LQKENI. The CDR3 coding sequence is TGTGCCAGCTCACCACCGGAGGGGCTACGGGGGGGGAACACTGAAGCTTTCTTT. Translating it yields CASSPPEGLRGGNTEAFF.

CDR3 nucleotides: TGTGCCAGCAGCTTAGTATGGGGTGGGGCCAACGTCCTGACTTTC. Its protein product is CASSLVWGGANVLTF. The chain uses TRBV7-2 and TRBJ2-6; D gene ambiguous. The CDR3 is made up of 15 amino acids. V was clipped by 1 base and J by 3 bases, with 7 bases between them. The germline CDR1 and CDR2 sequences are SGHTA and FQGNSA.

This clone is labeled medium-sized. This sample also contains other DNA sequences that code for the same CDR3. The chain combines TRBV10-2 with TRBJ1-2; tentative D call: TRBD1 (5 bases). The CDR3 has 12 residues. V lost 6 bases, J lost 3 bases, and 8 bases lay in between. CDR1 and CDR2 (germline): WSHSY, SAAADI. CDR3: CASSRDDYGYTF. DNA of the CDR3: TGCGCCAGCAGCAGGGATGACTATGGCTACACCTTC.

V usage is TRBV30 and J usage is TRBJ1-1; unclear D gene. The CDR3 covers 13 residues. V lost 2 bases to trimming and J lost 1 base, with 8 bases between them. Germline assignment: CDR1 GTSNPN and CDR2 SVGIG (reference sequence). The chain's CDR3 is CAWSKDSNTEAFF. Here the CDR3 DNA reads TGTGCCTGGAGTAAAGACTCGAACACTGAAGCTTTCTTT.

The genes are TRBV30 and TRBJ1-2; the D gene is possibly TRBD1 (5 bases). Trimming took off 6 bases at V and 0 bases at J, with 14 bases between the two ends. Germline V gene sequence: CDR1 GTSNPN, CDR2 SVGIG (reference sequence). CDR3 length: 14 amino acids. CDR3 in DNA: TGTGCCTGCCTCCGGGACGGAGCTAACTATGGCTACACCTTC. This translates into CACLRDGANYGYTF.

The rearrangement links TRBV6-1 to TRBJ1-5, with a possible D match to TRBD1 (5 bases). Germline lookup yields CDR1 MNHNS and CDR2 SASEGT. This CDR3 region has 13 residues. The V and J ends lost 6 bases and 4 bases respectively, with 10 bases between them. CDR3 loop: CASRHGGNQPQHF. The CDR3 DNA reads as TGTGCCAGCAGACATGGGGGAAATCAGCCCCAGCATTTT.

This chain connects TRBV7-9 to TRBJ1-1; no firm D call. This CDR3 has 14 amino acids. Germline V gene data show CDR1 as SEHNR and CDR2 as FQNEAQ (reference sequence). The ends were cut back, 2 bases at V and 0 bases at J, with 7 bases in the middle. The CDR3 DNA follows: TGTGCCAGCAGCTTATTTGGTATGAACACTGAAGCTTTCTTT. Protein sequence: CASSLFGMNTEAFF.